The 5 T cell receptor beta chains reported below all come from one sample, sequenced in a study of regulatory T cells in long-lasting Graves disease. Regarding time point: newly diagnosed GD, antithyroid drugs for less than 3 months. After RNA was extracted from PBMCs, the TCR library was made from it. Both iRepertoire HTBI primers and Arm-PCR of CDR3 regions were used to build the TCR beta libraries. One entry per CDR3 protein results from TCRdb running MiXCR on the multiplex PCR reads. The sample gives a few hundred thousand distinct CDR3 sequences, approximately 16% of which show up once; 7.8% is in the top ten. These data also featured in a second study, about T cells in Graves' hyperthyroidism and ophthalmopathy.

Here the sequenced sample was peripheral blood mononuclear cells (PBMCs), taken at new diagnosis, from a patient treated with antithyroid drugs. These receptors all stem from a woman in her thirties or forties with Graves disease.

At least ten counts were recorded for this clonotype. The chain links TRBV24-1 to TRBJ1-1, with a weak D call TRBD1 (5 bases). This CDR3 comprises 17 residues. CDR1 and CDR2 from the germline V gene are KGHDR and SFDVKD. With 2 bases removed from V and 0 bases from J, the gap between germline ends came to 15 bases. CDR3 in amino acids: CATSDSFRGLMNTEAFF. Written as DNA, the CDR3 is TGTGCCACCAGTGATTCCTTTCGGGGCCTCATGAACACTGAAGCTTTCTTT.

This clonotype was found many times. CDR3 in amino acids: CASSKPPGQGGTEAFF. CDR3 DNA: TGTGCCAGCAGTAAACCCCCGGGACAGGGAGGCACTGAAGCTTTCTTT. This chain connects TRBV7-9 to TRBJ1-1; TRBD1 matches at 9 bases. The trim removed 6 bases at V and 4 bases at J, leaving 12 bases unmatched. The CDR3 is made up of 16 amino acids. Germline loops: CDR1 SEHNR, CDR2 FQNEAQ (reference sequence).

A few counts support this clonotype. The CDR3 is CASSEAGAYEQYF. The CDR3 DNA follows: TGTGCCAGCAGCGAAGCAGGGGCCTACGAGCAGTACTTC. The gene calls are TRBV13 and TRBJ2-7; TRBD1 is a possible D gene (6 bases). V was cut by 5 bases and J by 2 bases, with 10 bases left in between. The CDR3 loop spans 13 amino acids. Germline CDR1 PRHDT, CDR2 FYEKMQ (reference sequence).

Notes on this clonotype: The likely explanation is a read error, given a far larger clone one base away. The rearrangement uses TRBV28 and TRBJ2-2, with D maybe TRBD2 (6 bases). In germline, CDR1 is MDHEN, CDR2 SYDVKM. With 5 bases removed from V and 4 bases from J, the gap between germline ends came to 11 bases. The CDR3 runs 14 residues. CDR3 in amino acids: CASSVGGTTGELFF. The CDR3 nucleotides are TGTGCCAGCAGTGTTGGCGGGACCACCGGGGAGCTGTTTTTT.

Worth noting for this clonotype: A clone one base away is much larger, so this may be a read error. V and J are TRBV28 and TRBJ1-4; D is unclear. The CDR3 is made up of 14 amino acids. Germline V gene data show CDR1 as MDHEN and CDR2 as SYDVKM. DNA of the CDR3: TGTGCCAGCAGTTTGCCCGACGGAGGTGAAAGACTGTTTTTT. Translation gives CASSLPDGGERLFF.